One and the same sample provided the 24 T cell receptor beta chains below, sequenced in a study of T cells after yellow fever vaccination. TCRdb passed the 5' RACE reads through MiXCR, listing each CDR3 protein once. The data contain roughly 500,000 distinct CDR3 sequences, about 19% of them seen just once; the ten biggest clones take up about 13%. The input for sequencing was PBMCs, taken 15 days after the yellow fever booster vaccination. These receptor sequences come from a man aged 30 to 45 who received the YFV17D yellow fever vaccine.

In this sample, this clonotype turned up once. This sequence joins TRBV7-9 and TRBJ2-7, with TRBD2 as a possible D gene (5 bases). CDR1 and CDR2 (germline): SEHNR, FQNEAQ (reference sequence). The CDR3 is 14 amino acids. The ends were cut back, 4 bases at V and 4 bases at J, with 14 bases in the middle. This chain's CDR3 is CASSSSSPFYEQYF. The CDR3 DNA reads TGTGCCAGCAGCTCCTCTAGCCCTTTTTACGAGCAGTACTTC. Using reference TRBV7-9 and TRBJ2-7 for the parts outside the CDR3, the full variable domain is DTGVSQNPRHKITKRGQNVTFRCDPISEHNRLYWYRQTLGQGPEFLTYFQNEAQLEKSRLLSDRFSAERPKGSFSTLEIQRTEQGDSAMYLCASSSSSPFYEQYFGPGTRLTVT.

Only a few counts were recorded for this clonotype. This chain joins TRBV6-1 and TRBJ2-1; D not resolved. The CDR3 totals 14 residues. Germline CDR1 and CDR2: MNHNS and SASEGT. The V gene lost 8 bases and the J gene lost 0 bases, with 11 bases spanning the gap. This CDR3 reads CASHAGASYNEQFF. Written as DNA, the CDR3 is TGTGCCAGCCACGCTGGCGCCTCCTACAATGAGCAGTTCTTC.

This clonotype was seen a few times. The chain links TRBV6-1 to TRBJ2-3, with TRBD2 matching 7 bases. Germline loops: CDR1 MNHNS, CDR2 SASEGT. This CDR3 has 15 amino acids. The trim removed 5 bases at V and 4 bases at J, leaving 9 bases unmatched. CDR3 nucleotide sequence: TGTGCCAGCAGTCGATCAGCGGGAATGCCAGATACGCAGTATTTT. It specifies CASSRSAGMPDTQYF.

The chain carries TRBV9 and TRBJ2-1, with TRBD2 matching 10 bases. CDR3 length equals 17 residues. Germline V gene sequence: CDR1 SGDLS, CDR2 YYNGEE. With V trimmed by 3 bases and J by 9 bases, 15 bases remained unmatched. The CDR3 is CASSAAGTSVPALEQFF. The DNA for the CDR3 is TGTGCCAGCAGCGCCGCCGGGACTAGCGTGCCCGCCCTTGAGCAGTTCTTC.

The gene calls are TRBV7-2 and TRBJ2-3; 8 nucleotides agree with TRBD2. V was pared by 0 bases and J by 0 bases, with 5 bases of the junction left unmatched. The CDR3 runs 17 residues. Germline V gives CDR1 SGHTA, CDR2 FQGNSA. The CDR3 here is CASSLATGGPSTDTQYF. The CDR3 DNA reads TGTGCCAGCAGCTTAGCAACGGGAGGGCCTAGCACAGATACGCAGTATTTT.

The chain links TRBV2 to TRBJ2-7, with D perhaps assigned TRBD1 or TRBD2 (5 bases each). This CDR3 spans 12 amino acids. With 7 bases removed from V and 4 bases from J, the gap between germline ends came to 11 bases. CDR1 and CDR2 from the germline V gene are SNHLY and FYNNEI. The CDR3 reads CASNRGRYEQYF. For the CDR3, the DNA is TGTGCCAGCAATAGGGGACGGTACGAGCAGTACTTC.

There are a few counts of this clonotype. The chain is built from TRBV7-2 and TRBJ1-6; D is perhaps TRBD1 (6 bases). The CDR3 consists of 15 residues. Germline V gives CDR1 SGHTA, CDR2 FQGNSA. V lost 2 bases and J 6 bases, leaving 11 bases between the germline ends. CDR3 amino acids: CASSLRGVSNSPLHF. CDR3 DNA: TGTGCCAGCAGCTTAAGGGGGGTCAGTAATTCACCCCTCCACTTT.

The chain has TRBV10-3 and TRBJ2-3, with TRBD2 identical over 13 bases. The CDR3 has 17 residues. CDR1 is ENHRY and CDR2 is SYGVKD in the germline V gene. V trimming: 4 bases; J trimming: 1 base; junction bases outside the gene matches: 5. CDR3 DNA: TGTGCCATCAGTGGACTAGCGGGAGGAGCTCGCACAGATACGCAGTATTTT. This translates into CAISGLAGGARTDTQYF.

The chain links TRBV10-3 to TRBJ2-1; D is tentatively TRBD1 or TRBD2 (5 bases each). V shed 5 bases and J shed 8 bases, with 16 bases lying between them. The CDR3 contains 14 residues. From germline, CDR1 is ENHRY and CDR2 SYGVKD. CDR3 loop: CAISNRGPSDEQFF. In nucleotides, the CDR3 is TGTGCCATCAGTAACCGGGGCCCCAGCGATGAGCAGTTCTTC.

The CDR3 DNA is TGTGCCAGCAGGTCACTAGCGGGGGAGACCCAGTACTTC. Translation: CASRSLAGETQYF. J is TRBJ2-5 and V is TRBV12-3 or TRBV12-4; 10 bases are a match to TRBD2. Germline trimming cut 6 bases from V and 5 bases from J; bases unmatched to any gene: 3. This CDR3 is built from 13 residues.

The rearrangement uses TRBV7-9 and TRBJ1-4; D is unresolved. The CDR3 spans 14 residues. CDR1 is SEHNR and CDR2 is FQNEAQ in the germline V gene (reference sequence). V shed 5 bases and J shed 7 bases, with 14 bases lying between them. Written as DNA, the CDR3 is TGTGCCAGCAGCCAACAAGCGCCGAGTGAAAAACTGTTTTTT. Its translation: CASSQQAPSEKLFF.

In its sample, this clonotype was seen many times. The V gene is TRBV29-1, the J gene TRBJ2-2, with D possibly TRBD2 on 6 matching bases. Germline V gene data show CDR1 as SQVTM and CDR2 as ANQGSEA. Deletions cut 7 bases from V and 5 bases from J, with 8 bases between. The CDR3 spans 11 residues. The CDR3 loop reads CSGRDTGELFF. Here the CDR3 DNA reads TGCAGCGGGAGGGATACCGGGGAGCTGTTTTTT.

This clonotype was seen a handful of times. The V call is TRBV15, the J call TRBJ2-7; no clear D gene. This CDR3 comprises 15 residues. V was cut by 0 bases and J by 4 bases, with 13 bases left in between. CDR1 and CDR2 from the germline V gene are LNHNV and YYDKDF (reference sequence). CDR3: CATSRDLAGTYEQYF. The CDR3 coding sequence is TGTGCCACCAGCAGAGATCTTGCAGGAACATACGAGCAGTACTTC.

In this sample, this clonotype turned up a few times. The junction departs from the called germline gene at one end, perhaps through a read error. The chain combines TRBV7-4 with TRBJ2-1; no reliable D call. Germline assignment: CDR1 SGHVT and CDR2 SQSDAQ. The CDR3 extends over 13 amino acids. The CDR3 sequence is CSRSASSYNEQFF. CDR3 sequence (DNA): TGCTCCCGGAGTGCCAGCTCCTACAATGAGCAGTTCTTC.

This rearrangement joins TRBV18 to TRBJ2-1; 7 bases are shared with TRBD2. This CDR3 has 18 amino acids. The V segment lost 6 bases and the J segment 1 base; nucleotides outside the gene matches: 15. Germline assignment: CDR1 KGHSH and CDR2 LQKENI. The CDR3 nucleotides are TGTGCCAGCTCCCCCTGGGGCGGGAGTTCAGCGTCCTACAATGAGCAGTTCTTC. Translated: CASSPWGGSSASYNEQFF.

This clonotype was observed a handful of times. The chain combines TRBV29-1 with TRBJ2-3; weak D call: TRBD2 (5 bases). The CDR3 covers 15 residues. Looked up from germline, CDR1 is SQVTM and CDR2 is ANQGSEA. The ends were cut back, 7 bases at V and 5 bases at J, with 22 bases in the middle. CDR3 coding DNA: TGCAGCGCCGTTACAGTCCGGGGATCTAAAGATACGCAGTATTTT. It codes for CSAVTVRGSKDTQYF.

The chain is built from TRBV25-1 and TRBJ2-5; 8 bases are shared with TRBD1. V gave up 3 bases and J gave up 7 bases; unmatched junction bases: 16. The germline CDR1 and CDR2 sequences are MGHDK and SYGVNS. CDR3 length: 17 residues. CDR3 sequence: CASSDGYRTGPFGTQYF. The CDR3 DNA follows: TGTGCCAGCAGTGATGGTTACAGGACAGGGCCCTTCGGGACCCAGTACTTC.

V gene TRBV3-1 combines with J gene TRBJ2-4; weak D call: TRBD1 (5 bases). Germline V gene sequence: CDR1 LGHDT, CDR2 YNNKEL (reference sequence). CDR3 length: 13 residues. Trimming left V 0 bases short and J 9 bases short, with 9 bases between. The CDR3 DNA reads as TGTGCCAGCAGCCAAGAACAGGTGGGCATTCAGTACTTC. Its protein product is CASSQEQVGIQYF.

The J gene is TRBJ2-7, the V gene TRBV5-6; possible D gene TRBD1, 6 bases. This CDR3 is built from 16 residues. V shed 3 bases and J shed 5 bases, with 21 bases lying between them. Germline CDR1 reads SGHDT; CDR2 reads YYEEEE. The CDR3 sequence is CASSSSPGDPLNEQYF. Written as DNA, the CDR3 is TGTGCCAGCAGCTCAAGCCCAGGGGACCCCCTCAACGAGCAGTACTTC.

This clonotype came up a few times. The V gene is TRBV9, the J gene TRBJ2-2; 9 bases are a match to TRBD2. Trimming at V came to 4 bases and at J to 5 bases, leaving 9 bases not matched to a gene. Germline loops: CDR1 SGDLS, CDR2 YYNGEE. CDR3 size: 16 residues. The CDR3 protein is CASSPRTSALTGELFF. The CDR3, as DNA: TGTGCCAGCAGCCCCCGGACTAGCGCGCTAACCGGGGAGCTGTTTTTT.

This clonotype was recorded a few times. The chain has TRBV7-2 and TRBJ2-1; a weak D match, TRBD1 (6 bases). Germline CDR1 is SGHTA and CDR2 is FQGNSA. V was cut by 4 bases and J by 3 bases, with 13 bases left in between. The CDR3 is made up of 15 amino acids. The CDR3 sequence is CASSSTGQFYNEQFF. The CDR3 region has the DNA TGTGCCAGCAGCTCGACAGGACAGTTCTACAATGAGCAGTTCTTC.

This clonotype was detected a few times. The V and J genes are TRBV7-2 and TRBJ2-1; D unresolved. V was shortened by 4 bases and J by 0 bases, with 10 bases between the two germline ends. This CDR3 is 15 amino acids long. The V gene's germline CDR1 is SGHTA and CDR2 FQGNSA. The CDR3, as DNA: TGTGCCAGCAGCTCGGGCCAGGCCTCCTACAATGAGCAGTTCTTC. Amino acids: CASSSGQASYNEQFF. Full variable domain (rest looked up from reference TRBV7-2 and TRBJ2-1): GAGVSQSPSNKVTEKGKDVELRCDPISGHTALYWYRQSLGQGLEFLIYFQGNSAPDKSGLPSDRFSAERTGGSVSTLTIQRTQQEDSAVYLCASSSGQASYNEQFFGPGTRLTVL.

This clonotype has at least ten counts. The genes are TRBV5-1 and TRBJ2-3, with D perhaps TRBD2 (6 bases). This CDR3 has 16 amino acids. V dropped 0 bases and J dropped 3 bases, with 14 bases sitting between them. Germline CDR1 reads SGHRS; CDR2 reads YFSETQ. The CDR3 coding sequence is TGCGCCAGCAGCTTGGCCCCTAGCGCGGTGACAGATACGCAGTATTTT. This gives the protein CASSLAPSAVTDTQYF.

V usage is TRBV5-1 and J usage is TRBJ2-3, with 9 bases lining up with TRBD2. This CDR3 region has 17 residues. Germline V lookup: CDR1 SGHRS, CDR2 YFSETQ. V shed 0 bases, J shed 0 bases, and the junction held 5 bases outside the gene matches. The CDR3 DNA reads as TGCGCCAGCAGCTTGGCCACCCTAGCGGGGAGCACAGATACGCAGTATTTT. Translating gives CASSLATLAGSTDTQYF.